The clone carrying this T cell receptor beta chain was recorded a few times. What it recognizes is unknown. The read terminates 3 residues before the CDR3 end, so the remaining end is supplied by the germline J gene. The source of the sample is a study of T cell clonality in common variable immunodeficiency. General study points: Reportedly, TCR beta sequences from common variable immunodeficiency showed fewer deletions and N-nucleotide insertions. Fewer TCRbeta clones were shared among CVID subjects than controls.

CVID meant reduced serum IgG, IgA and/or IgM plus specific antibody deficiency. All CVID subjects were on immunoglobulin replacement for at least one year. Generated by immunoSEQ multiplex PCR, the TCRdb table keeps only in-frame clones and is missing some. The record shows 30,000 to 40,000 clones for this sample, with no singletons present. Trimming left V 0 bases short and J 4 bases short, with 6 bases between. The CDR3 totals 12 residues. The germline CDR1 and CDR2 sequences are GTSNPN and SVGIG (reference sequence). V is TRBV30 and J is TRBJ2-5; no clear D. What was sequenced was peripheral blood mononuclear cells. The receptor was derived from a human donor with common variable immunodeficiency. The CDR3: CAWSVERETQYF. The sequenced part of the CDR3 DNA is TGTGCCTGGAGTGTCGAGCGAGAGACC.